This TCR beta chain originates from a study of cytomegalovirus exposure and HLA in healthy donors. Points from the study as a whole: HLA alleles were associated with 16,951 TCR beta sequences in a later analysis at 0.05 false discovery rate. Altogether, 164 TCR beta chains were recorded as cytomegalovirus-associated. HLA restriction was apparent for most CMV-associated TCR beta chains in a later analysis. Among TCR sequences, most were rare, though some public TCRs appeared in many donors.

The PCR employed 60 Vbeta primers together with 13 Jbeta primers. Here immunoSEQ multiplex PCR was the method, and the copy in TCRdb shows in-frame clones only, minus some. With some 120,000 clones in the sample, the ten largest clones hold approximately 3.8%. Germline assignment: CDR1 SGHRS and CDR2 YFSETQ. The CDR3 loop spans 11 amino acids. The germline V and J ends were trimmed by 4 bases and 2 bases, with 3 bases remaining between them. On this clone itself: Its antigen is unknown.

The sequenced material came from PBMCs. The clonotype originates from a man aged 18-30 years in good health and CMV-seronegative. The chain has TRBV5-1 and TRBJ1-1; the D is unclear. The CDR3 bases are TGCGCCAGCAGCCATAACACTGAAGCTTTCTTT. Its protein is CASSHNTEAFF.